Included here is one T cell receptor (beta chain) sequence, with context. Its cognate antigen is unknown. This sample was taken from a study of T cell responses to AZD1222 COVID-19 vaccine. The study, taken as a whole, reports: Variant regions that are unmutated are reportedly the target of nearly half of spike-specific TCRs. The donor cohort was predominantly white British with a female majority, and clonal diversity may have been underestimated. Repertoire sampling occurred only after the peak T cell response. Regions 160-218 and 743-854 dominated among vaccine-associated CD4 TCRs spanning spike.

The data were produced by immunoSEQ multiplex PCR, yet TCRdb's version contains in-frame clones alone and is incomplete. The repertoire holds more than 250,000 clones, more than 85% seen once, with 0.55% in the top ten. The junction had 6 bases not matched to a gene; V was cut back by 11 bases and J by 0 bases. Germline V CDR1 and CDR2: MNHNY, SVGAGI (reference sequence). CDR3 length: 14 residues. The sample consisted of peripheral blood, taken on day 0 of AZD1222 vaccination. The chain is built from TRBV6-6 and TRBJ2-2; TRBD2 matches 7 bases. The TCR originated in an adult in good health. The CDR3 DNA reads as TGTGCCGGCCAGCGGGACCCGAACACCGGGGAGCTGTTTTTT. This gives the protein CAGQRDPNTGELFF.